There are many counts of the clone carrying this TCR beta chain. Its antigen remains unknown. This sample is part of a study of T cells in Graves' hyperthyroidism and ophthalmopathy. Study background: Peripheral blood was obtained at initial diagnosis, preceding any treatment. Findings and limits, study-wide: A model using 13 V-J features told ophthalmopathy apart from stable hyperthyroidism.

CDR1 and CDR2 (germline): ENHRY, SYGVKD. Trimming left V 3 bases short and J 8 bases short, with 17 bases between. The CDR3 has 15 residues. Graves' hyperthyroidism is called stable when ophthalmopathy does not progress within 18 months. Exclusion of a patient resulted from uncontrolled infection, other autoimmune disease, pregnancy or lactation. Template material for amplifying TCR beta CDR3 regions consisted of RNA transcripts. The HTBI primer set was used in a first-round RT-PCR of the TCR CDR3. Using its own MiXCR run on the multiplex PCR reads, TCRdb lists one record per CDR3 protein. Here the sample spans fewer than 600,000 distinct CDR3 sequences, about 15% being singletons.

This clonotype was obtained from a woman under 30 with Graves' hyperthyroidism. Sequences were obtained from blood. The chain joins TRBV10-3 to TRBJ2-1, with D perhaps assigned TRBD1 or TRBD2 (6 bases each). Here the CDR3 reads CAISEGPGARDEQFF. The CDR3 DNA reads TGTGCCATCAGTGAAGGTCCGGGGGCGAGGGATGAGCAGTTCTTC.